This TCR beta chain was recovered during a study of response to subunit inactivated influenza vaccine. General observations from the study: Few new T cells, the authors suggested, are recruited by each seasonal influenza vaccination.

A note on this clonotype: Antigen specificity is unknown.

The CDR3 sequence is 12 residues long. V lost 2 bases to trimming and J lost 12 bases, with 12 bases between them. The V gene's germline CDR1 is SGHDT and CDR2 YYEEEE. Via MiXCR, TCRdb re-called the RT-PCR reads, giving one row per CDR3 protein. The sample holds about 240,000 distinct CDR3 sequences, roughly an eighth seen once. The clonotype comes from a man over 45 who received an inactivated influenza vaccine. The sequences come from non-naive T cells sorted from PBMCs, collected around 15 days before vaccination. The rearrangement links TRBV5-6 to TRBJ2-1, with a possible D match to TRBD2 (6 bases). The CDR3, as DNA: TGTGCCAGCAGCTTACGGACTATGGGGCAGTTCTTC. It codes for CASSLRTMGQFF.